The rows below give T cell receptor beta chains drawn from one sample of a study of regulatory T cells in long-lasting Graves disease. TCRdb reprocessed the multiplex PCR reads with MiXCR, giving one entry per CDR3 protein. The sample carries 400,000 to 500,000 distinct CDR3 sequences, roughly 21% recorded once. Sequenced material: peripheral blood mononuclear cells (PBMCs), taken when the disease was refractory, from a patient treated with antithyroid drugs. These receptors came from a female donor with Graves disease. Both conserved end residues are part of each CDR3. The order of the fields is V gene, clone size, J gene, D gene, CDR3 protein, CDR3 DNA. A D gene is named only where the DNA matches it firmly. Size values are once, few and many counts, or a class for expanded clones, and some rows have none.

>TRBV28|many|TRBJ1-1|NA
CASSGQSHTEAFF
TGTGCCAGCAGTGGGCAGAGTCACACTGAAGCTTTCTTT
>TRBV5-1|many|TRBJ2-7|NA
CASSFQGKAAYEQYF
TGCGCCAGCAGCTTCCAGGGTAAAGCAGCCTACGAGCAGTACTTC
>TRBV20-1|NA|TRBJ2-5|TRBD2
CSARFEGLAGGPGETQYF
TGCAGTGCTAGATTTGAAGGACTAGCGGGAGGGCCGGGGGAGACCCAGTACTTC
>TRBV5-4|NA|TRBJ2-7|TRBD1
CASRLDRGYEQYF
TGTGCCAGCAGATTGGACAGGGGCTACGAGCAGTACTTC
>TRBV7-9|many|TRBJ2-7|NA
CASSLRGENYEQYF
TGTGCCAGCAGCTTAAGGGGGGAGAACTACGAGCAGTACTTC
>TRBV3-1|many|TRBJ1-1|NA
CASSQVGGMNTEAFF
TGTGCCAGCAGCCAAGTGGGGGGAATGAACACTGAAGCTTTCTTT
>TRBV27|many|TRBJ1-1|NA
CASSPWWTTTEAFF
TGTGCCAGCAGTCCCTGGTGGACAACAACTGAAGCTTTCTTT
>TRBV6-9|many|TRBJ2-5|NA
CASSYARQETQYF
TGTGCCAGCAGTTATGCCAGGCAAGAGACCCAGTACTTC
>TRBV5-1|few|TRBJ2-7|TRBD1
CASSRTGGDYEQYF
TGCGCCAGCAGCAGGACAGGGGGGGACTACGAGCAGTACTTC
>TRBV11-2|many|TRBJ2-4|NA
CASSSPRTGIVAKNIQYF
TGTGCCAGCAGCTCCCCCCGTACGGGGATTGTAGCCAAAAACATTCAGTACTTC